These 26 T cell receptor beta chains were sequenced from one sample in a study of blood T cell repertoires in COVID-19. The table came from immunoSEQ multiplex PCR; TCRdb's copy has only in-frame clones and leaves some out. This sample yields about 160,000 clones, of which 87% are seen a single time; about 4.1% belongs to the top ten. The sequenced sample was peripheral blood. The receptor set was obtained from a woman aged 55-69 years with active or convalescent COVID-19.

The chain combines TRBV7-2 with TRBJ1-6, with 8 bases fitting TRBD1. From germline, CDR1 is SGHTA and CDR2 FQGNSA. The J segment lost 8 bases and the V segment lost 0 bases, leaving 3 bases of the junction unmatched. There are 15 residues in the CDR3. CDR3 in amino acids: CASSLATGADSPLHF. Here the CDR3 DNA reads TGTGCCAGCAGCTTAGCGACAGGGGCGGATTCACCCCTCCACTTT. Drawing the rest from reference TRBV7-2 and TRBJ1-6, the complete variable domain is GAGVSQSPSNKVTEKGKDVELRCDPISGHTALYWYRQSLGQGLEFLIYFQGNSAPDKSGLPSDRFSAERTGGSVSTLTIQRTQQEDSAVYLCASSLATGADSPLHFGNGTRLTVT.

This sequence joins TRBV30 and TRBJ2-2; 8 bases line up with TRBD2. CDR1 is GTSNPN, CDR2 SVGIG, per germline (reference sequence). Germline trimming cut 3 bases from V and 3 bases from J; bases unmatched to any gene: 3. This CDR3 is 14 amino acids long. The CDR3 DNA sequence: TGTGCCTGGAGGCCGGGACTAGACACCGGGGAGCTGTTTTTT. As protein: CAWRPGLDTGELFF. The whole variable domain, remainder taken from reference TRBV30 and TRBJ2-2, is SQTIHQWPATLVQPVGSPLSLECTVEGTSNPNLYWYRQAAGRGLQLLFYSVGIGQISSEVPQNLSASRPQDRQFILSSKKLLLSDSGFYLCAWRPGLDTGELFFGEGSRLTVL.

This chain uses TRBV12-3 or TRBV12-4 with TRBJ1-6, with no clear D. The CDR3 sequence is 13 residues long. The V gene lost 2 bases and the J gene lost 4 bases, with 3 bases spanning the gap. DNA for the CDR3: TGTGCCAGCAGTTTACAGTATAATTCACCCCTCCACTTT. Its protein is CASSLQYNSPLHF.

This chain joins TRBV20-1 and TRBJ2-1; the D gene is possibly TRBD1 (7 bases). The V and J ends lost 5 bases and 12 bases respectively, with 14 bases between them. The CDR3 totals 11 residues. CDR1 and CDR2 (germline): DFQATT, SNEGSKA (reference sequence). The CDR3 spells CSARRQGGQFF. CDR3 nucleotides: TGCAGTGCTCGTAGACAGGGAGGGCAGTTCTTC.

CDR3 sequence: CASSQDTDYGYTF. In nucleotides, the CDR3 is TGTGCCAGCTCACAGGACACGGACTATGGCTACACCTTC. The J gene is TRBJ1-2, the V gene TRBV18, with a possible D match to TRBD1 (5 bases). The CDR3 is made up of 13 amino acids. Germline V gene data show CDR1 as KGHSH and CDR2 as LQKENI. Trimming took 4 bases from V and 3 from J, leaving 9 bases between them.

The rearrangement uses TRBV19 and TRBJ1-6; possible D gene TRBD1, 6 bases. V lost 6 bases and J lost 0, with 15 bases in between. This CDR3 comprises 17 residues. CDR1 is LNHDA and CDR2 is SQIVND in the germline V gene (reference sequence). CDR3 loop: CASSLDSRSSYNSPLHF. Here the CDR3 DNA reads TGTGCCAGTAGCCTGGACAGCAGAAGCTCCTATAATTCACCCCTCCACTTT.

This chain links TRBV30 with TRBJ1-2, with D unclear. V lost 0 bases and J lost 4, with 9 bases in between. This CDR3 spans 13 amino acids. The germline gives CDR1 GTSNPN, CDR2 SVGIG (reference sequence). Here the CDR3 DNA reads TGTGCCTGGAGTGTAAAGGCTAGCTATGGCTACACCTTC. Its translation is CAWSVKASYGYTF.

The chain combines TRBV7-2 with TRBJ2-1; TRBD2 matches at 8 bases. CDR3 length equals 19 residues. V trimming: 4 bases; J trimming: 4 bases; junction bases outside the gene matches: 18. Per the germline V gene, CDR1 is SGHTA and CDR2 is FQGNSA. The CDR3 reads CASSYMLDDSGARYNEQFF. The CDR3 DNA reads TGTGCCAGCAGCTATATGCTCGATGATAGCGGGGCGCGATACAATGAGCAGTTCTTC.

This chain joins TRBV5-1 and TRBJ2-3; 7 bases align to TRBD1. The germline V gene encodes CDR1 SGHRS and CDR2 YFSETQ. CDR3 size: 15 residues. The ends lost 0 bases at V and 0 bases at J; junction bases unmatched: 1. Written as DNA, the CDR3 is TGCGCCAGCAGCTTGGAGACAGGGAGCACAGATACGCAGTATTTT. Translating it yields CASSLETGSTDTQYF.

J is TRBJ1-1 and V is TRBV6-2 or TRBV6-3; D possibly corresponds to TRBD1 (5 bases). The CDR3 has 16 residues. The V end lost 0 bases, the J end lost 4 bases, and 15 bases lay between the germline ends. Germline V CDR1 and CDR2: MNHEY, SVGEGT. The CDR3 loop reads CASSYSFDGGGTEAFF. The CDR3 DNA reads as TGTGCCAGCAGTTACTCGTTTGATGGGGGAGGCACTGAAGCTTTCTTT.

For the CDR3, the DNA is TGTGCCAGCAGCCAAGCCTCAGATACGCAGTATTTT. Its protein product is CASSQASDTQYF. V is TRBV14 and J is TRBJ2-3; D gene ambiguous. This CDR3 spans 12 amino acids. Per germline, CDR1 SGHDN and CDR2 FVKESK. Trimming removed 1 base at V and 4 bases at J, with 3 bases between. The variable domain in full, with the rest retrieved from reference TRBV14 and TRBJ2-3, is EAGVTQFPSHSVIEKGQTVTLRCDPISGHDNLYWYRRVMGKEIKFLLHFVKESKQDESGMPNNRFLAERTGGTYSTLKVQPAELEDSGVYFCASSQASDTQYFGPGTRLTVL.

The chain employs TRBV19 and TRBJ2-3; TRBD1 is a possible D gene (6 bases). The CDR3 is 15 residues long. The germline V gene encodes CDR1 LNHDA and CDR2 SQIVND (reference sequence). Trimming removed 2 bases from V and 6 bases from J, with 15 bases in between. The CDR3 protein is CASSITGTSMDTQYF. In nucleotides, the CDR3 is TGTGCCAGTAGTATAACCGGGACATCGATGGATACGCAGTATTTT.

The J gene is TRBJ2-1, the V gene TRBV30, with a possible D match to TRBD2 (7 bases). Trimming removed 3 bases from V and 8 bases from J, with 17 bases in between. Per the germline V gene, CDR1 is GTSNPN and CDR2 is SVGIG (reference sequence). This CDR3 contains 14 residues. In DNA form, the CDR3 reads TGTGCCTGGAGGGACAGCTCGGGAGGCCATGAGCAGTTCTTC. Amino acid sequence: CAWRDSSGGHEQFF.

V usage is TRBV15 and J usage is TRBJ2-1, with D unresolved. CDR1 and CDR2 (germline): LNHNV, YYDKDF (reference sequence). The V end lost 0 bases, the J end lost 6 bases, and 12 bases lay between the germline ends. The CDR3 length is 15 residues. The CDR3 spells CATSRDTWSPNEQFF. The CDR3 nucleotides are TGTGCCACCAGCAGAGATACTTGGTCCCCCAATGAGCAGTTCTTC.

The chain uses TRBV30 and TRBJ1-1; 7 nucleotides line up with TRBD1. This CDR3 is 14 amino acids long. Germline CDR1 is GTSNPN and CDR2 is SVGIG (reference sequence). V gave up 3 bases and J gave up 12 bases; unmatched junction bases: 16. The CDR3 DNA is TGTGCCTGGAGAGAAGAGGGGGCCATCACCCCAACTTTCTTT. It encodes CAWREEGAITPTFF.

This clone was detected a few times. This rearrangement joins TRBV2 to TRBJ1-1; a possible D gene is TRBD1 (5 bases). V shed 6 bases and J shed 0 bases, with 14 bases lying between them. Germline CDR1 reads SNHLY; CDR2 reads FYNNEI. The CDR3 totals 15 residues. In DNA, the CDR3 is TGTGCCAGCAGCCTTTCAGGGCCTATGAACACTGAAGCTTTCTTT. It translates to CASSLSGPMNTEAFF.

In DNA, the CDR3 is TGCGCCAGTGGGGACAGGGCGGACACCGGGGAGCTGTTTTTT. It translates to CASGDRADTGELFF. V usage is TRBV5-1 and J usage is TRBJ2-2; TRBD1 aligns across 9 bases. There are 14 residues in the CDR3. Per the germline V gene, CDR1 is SGHRS and CDR2 is YFSETQ. Losses at the gene ends were 8 bases for V and 3 bases for J; bases not matched to a gene: 5.

CDR3 in amino acids: CASSQDWTVSGNTIYF. The CDR3, as DNA: TGCGCCAGCAGCCAAGACTGGACAGTCTCTGGAAACACCATATATTTT. V and J are TRBV4-3 and TRBJ1-3; a weak D match, TRBD1 (6 bases). The germline V and J ends were trimmed by 0 bases and 0 bases, with 9 bases remaining between them. Per the germline V gene, CDR1 is LGHNA and CDR2 is YSLEER. This CDR3 region has 16 residues.

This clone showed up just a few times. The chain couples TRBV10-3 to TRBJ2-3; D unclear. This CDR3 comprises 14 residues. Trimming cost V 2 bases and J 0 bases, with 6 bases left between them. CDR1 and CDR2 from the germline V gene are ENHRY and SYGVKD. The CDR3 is CAISEGDSTDTQYF. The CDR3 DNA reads TGTGCCATCAGTGAGGGAGATAGCACAGATACGCAGTATTTT.

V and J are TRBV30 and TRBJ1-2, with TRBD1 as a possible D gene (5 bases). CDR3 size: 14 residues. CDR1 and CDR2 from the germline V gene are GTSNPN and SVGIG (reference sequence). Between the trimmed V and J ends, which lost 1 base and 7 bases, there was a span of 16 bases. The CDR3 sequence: CAWSAMTVVGGYTF. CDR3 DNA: TGTGCCTGGAGTGCTATGACAGTCGTTGGTGGCTACACCTTC.

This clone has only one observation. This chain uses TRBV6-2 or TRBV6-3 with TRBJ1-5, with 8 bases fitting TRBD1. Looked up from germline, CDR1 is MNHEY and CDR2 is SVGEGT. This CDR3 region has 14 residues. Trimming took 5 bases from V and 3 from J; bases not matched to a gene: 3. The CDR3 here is CASSDRGNNQPQHF. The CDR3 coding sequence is TGTGCCAGCAGTGACAGGGGAAACAATCAGCCCCAGCATTTT.

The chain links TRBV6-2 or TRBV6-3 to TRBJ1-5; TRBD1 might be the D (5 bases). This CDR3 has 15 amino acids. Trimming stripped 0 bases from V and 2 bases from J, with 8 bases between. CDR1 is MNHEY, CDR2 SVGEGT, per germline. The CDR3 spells CASSYSDSGNQPQHF. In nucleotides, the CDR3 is TGTGCCAGCAGTTACTCAGACAGTGGCAATCAGCCCCAGCATTTT.

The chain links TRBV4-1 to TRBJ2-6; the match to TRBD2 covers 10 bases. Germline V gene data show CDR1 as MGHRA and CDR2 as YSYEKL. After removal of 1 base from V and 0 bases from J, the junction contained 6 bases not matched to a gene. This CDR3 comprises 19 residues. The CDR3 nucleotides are TGCGCCAGCAGCCAAGTCCTAGCGGGGGTACTCTCTGGGGCCAACGTCCTGACTTTC. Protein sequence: CASSQVLAGVLSGANVLTF.

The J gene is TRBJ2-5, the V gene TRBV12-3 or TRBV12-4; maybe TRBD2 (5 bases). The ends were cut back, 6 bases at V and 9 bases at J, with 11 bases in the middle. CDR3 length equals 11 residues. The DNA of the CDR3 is TGTGCCAGCAGCCGAGCTAGCCCCCAGTACTTC. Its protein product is CASSRASPQYF.

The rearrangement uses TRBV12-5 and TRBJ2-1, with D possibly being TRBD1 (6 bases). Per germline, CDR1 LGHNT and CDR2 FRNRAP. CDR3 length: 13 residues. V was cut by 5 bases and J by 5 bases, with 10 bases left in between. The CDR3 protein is CASGPRQDNEQFF. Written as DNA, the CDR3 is TGTGCTAGTGGTCCCCGACAGGACAATGAGCAGTTCTTC. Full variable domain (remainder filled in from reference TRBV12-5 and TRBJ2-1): DARVTQTPRHKVTEMGQEVTMRCQPILGHNTVFWYRQTMMQGLELLAYFRNRAPLDDSGMPKDRFSAEMPDATLATLKIQPSEPRDSAVYFCASGPRQDNEQFFGPGTRLTVL.

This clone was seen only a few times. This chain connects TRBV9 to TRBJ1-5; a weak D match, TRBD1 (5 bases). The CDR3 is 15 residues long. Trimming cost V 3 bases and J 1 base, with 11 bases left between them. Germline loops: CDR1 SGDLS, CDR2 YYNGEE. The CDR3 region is CASSAGGGSNQPQHF. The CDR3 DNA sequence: TGTGCCAGCAGCGCGGGGGGAGGCAGCAATCAGCCCCAGCATTTT.